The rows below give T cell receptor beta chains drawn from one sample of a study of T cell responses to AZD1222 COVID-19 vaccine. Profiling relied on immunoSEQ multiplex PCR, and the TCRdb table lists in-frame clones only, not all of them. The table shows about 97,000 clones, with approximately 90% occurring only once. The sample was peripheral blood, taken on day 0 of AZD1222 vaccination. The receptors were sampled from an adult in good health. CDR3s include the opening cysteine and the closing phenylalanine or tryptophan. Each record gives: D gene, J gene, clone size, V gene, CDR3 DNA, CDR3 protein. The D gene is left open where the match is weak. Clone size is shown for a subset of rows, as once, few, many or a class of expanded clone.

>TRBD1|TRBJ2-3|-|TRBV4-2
TGTGCCAGCAGCCAAATGACAGGGGTAGGAGATACGCAGTATTTT
CASSQMTGVGDTQYF
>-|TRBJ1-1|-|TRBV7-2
TGTGCCAGCAGCTTCGGACTCCTGAACACTGAAGCTTTCTTT
CASSFGLLNTEAFF
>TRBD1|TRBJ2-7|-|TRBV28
TGTGCCAGCAGTCCAATCGGACAGGGCCCAGGGAACGAGCAGTACTTC
CASSPIGQGPGNEQYF
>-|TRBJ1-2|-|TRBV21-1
TGTGCCAGCAGCAACCGAGGTAACTATGGCTACACCTTC
CASSNRGNYGYTF
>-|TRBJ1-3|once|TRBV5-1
TGCGCCAGCAGCTTGGAACCTGGGTCCGGAAACACCATATATTTT
CASSLEPGSGNTIYF
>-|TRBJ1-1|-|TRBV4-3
TGCGCCAGCAGCCAAGATTGGGGAACCTACACTGAAGCTTTCTTT
CASSQDWGTYTEAFF
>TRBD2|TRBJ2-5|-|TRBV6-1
TGTGCCAGCAGTGCTCCTACTGGGGCCCGGGGGGATCAAGAGACCCAGTACTTC
CASSAPTGARGDQETQYF
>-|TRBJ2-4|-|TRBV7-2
TGTGCCAGCAGCCCGGGTTCGGAACTAGCCAAAAACATTCAGTACTTC
CASSPGSELAKNIQYF
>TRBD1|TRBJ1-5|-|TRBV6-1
TGTGCCAGCAGTGAAAGGGACAGGGGTGGCCGCAATCAGCCCCAGCATTTT
CASSERDRGGRNQPQHF
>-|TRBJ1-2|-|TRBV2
TGTGCCAGCAGTCGACAGGAACTTTATGGCTACACCTTC
CASSRQELYGYTF
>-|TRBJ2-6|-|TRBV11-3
TGTGCCAGCAGCTTAGTCGGGGGGCCTGGGGCCAACGTCCTGACTTTC
CASSLVGGPGANVLTF
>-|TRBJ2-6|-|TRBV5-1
TGCGCCAGCAGCTTGGGGGGTACTGGGGCCAACGTCCTGACTTTC
CASSLGGTGANVLTF
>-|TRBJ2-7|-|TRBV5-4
TGTGCCAGCAGCTGGGCAAGCTCCTACGAGCAGTACTTC
CASSWASSYEQYF